A selection of T cell receptor beta chains follows, all from one sample in a study of shared clonotypes between healthy human individuals. Measured with immunoSEQ multiplex PCR; TCRdb has only the in-frame clones, and not every one. The sample has fewer than 600,000 clones, about four fifths seen once; the top ten hold 10% to 15%. Sequencing used PBMCs. These receptors originate from a woman between 40 and 50 years old in good health. Some clones in this sample may be carry-over from other donors' samples. Each CDR3 is given with its conserved first and last residue.

V	J	length	CDR3
TRBV18	TRBJ2-3	18	CASSPPWGGAENTDTQYF
TRBV9	TRBJ2-1	14	CASSVVEWGNEQFF
TRBV27	TRBJ2-3	14	CASNPPNHTDTQYF
TRBV15	TRBJ1-4	14	CATSRGGWNEKLFF
TRBV27	TRBJ1-5	13	CASSFGYGQPQHF
TRBV28	TRBJ2-5	11	CASRLQETQYF
TRBV7-7	TRBJ1-5	14	CASSLGQSNQPQHF
TRBV28	TRBJ2-7	15	CASSPASGRGYEQYF
TRBV5-5	TRBJ1-1	15	CASSLVPGASTEAFF
TRBV5-1	TRBJ1-4	17	CASSLEGQGSTNEKLFF